What follows are 7 T cell receptor beta chains derived from one specimen sequenced in a study of T-cell reconstitution after alpha-beta-depleted transplantation in children. Unique molecular identifiers were used to barcode this TCRbeta library. TCRdb reprocessed the PCR reads with MiXCR, giving one entry per CDR3 protein. This sample yields hundreds of thousands of distinct CDR3 sequences, of which roughly 16% are seen a single time; about 5% belongs to the top ten. The source material was PBMCs, mostly from graft donor cells, sampled 360 days after TCRalphabeta/CD19-depleted stem cell transplant. The receptors originated from a male patient aged 10-17 years who had a stem cell transplant for acute lymphoblastic leukemia, so the T cells may come from the graft donor.

This clonotype was recorded once. J is TRBJ2-6 and V is TRBV30, with no clear D. The CDR3 totals 13 residues. Trimming took off 3 bases at V and 3 bases at J, with 6 bases between the two ends. Looked up from germline, CDR1 is GTSNPN and CDR2 is SVGIG (reference sequence). CDR3 sequence reads: CAWRGFGANVLTF. Here the CDR3 DNA reads TGTGCCTGGAGGGGGTTTGGGGCCAACGTCCTGACTTTC.

The chain couples TRBV7-3 to TRBJ2-1; no clear D gene. The CDR3 spans 14 residues. The germline V and J ends were trimmed by 4 bases and 8 bases, with 15 bases remaining between them. The germline gives CDR1 SGHTA, CDR2 FQGTGA. The CDR3 spells CASSSTSRGDEQFF. The CDR3 DNA sequence: TGTGCCAGCAGCTCGACCTCCCGAGGCGATGAGCAGTTCTTC.

The chain combines TRBV5-1 with TRBJ2-7; tentatively, D is TRBD1 (5 bases). Germline-derived CDR1 and CDR2 are SGHRS and YFSETQ. CDR3 length: 14 amino acids. V was shortened by 3 bases and J by 6 bases, with 16 bases between the two germline ends. The DNA of the CDR3 is TGCGCCAGCAGCTCCCACCGGCAGGGCGCCGAGCAGTACTTC. This sequence encodes CASSSHRQGAEQYF.

This clonotype showed up just a few times. The chain carries TRBV25-1 and TRBJ2-5; no definite D call. CDR1 and CDR2 (germline): MGHDK, SYGVNS. V was clipped by 2 bases and J by 1 base, with 2 bases between them. The CDR3 contains 12 residues. The CDR3 coding sequence is TGTGCCAGCAGTGAAGCCCAAGAGACCCAGTACTTC. The encoded protein is CASSEAQETQYF. The full variable domain, with the rest looked up from reference TRBV25-1 and TRBJ2-5, is EADIYQTPRYLVIGTGKKITLECSQTMGHDKMYWYQQDPGMELHLIHYSYGVNSTEKGDLSSESTVSRIRTEHFPLTLESARPSHTSQYLCASSEAQETQYFGPGTRLLVL.

The genes are TRBV5-1 and TRBJ2-1; 8 bases agree with TRBD2. The junction had 14 bases not matched to a gene; V was cut back by 5 bases and J by 10 bases. The CDR3 contains 15 residues. Germline values: CDR1 SGHRS, CDR2 YFSETQ. CDR3 nucleotides: TGCGCCAGCAGATTGACTAGCGCCACCTCGGGGGAGCAGTTCTTC. Its protein product is CASRLTSATSGEQFF.

This rearrangement joins TRBV10-3 to TRBJ2-3; TRBD2 aligns across 8 bases. V dropped 8 bases and J dropped 4; count of bases not matched to a gene: 11. CDR3 length: 15 residues. Per germline, CDR1 ENHRY and CDR2 SYGVKD. CDR3 bases: TGTGCCATCTCGCCCAGCGGGAGTTCTTCAGATACGCAGTATTTT. Translation gives CAISPSGSSSDTQYF.

This clonotype occurred a few times. The chain links TRBV4-1 to TRBJ2-1, with D unclear. The V end lost 1 base, the J end lost 7 bases, and 5 bases lay between the germline ends. The germline gives CDR1 MGHRA, CDR2 YSYEKL. The CDR3 totals 12 residues. CDR3 loop: CASSQVVNEQFF. CDR3 nucleotides: TGCGCCAGCAGCCAAGTAGTAAATGAGCAGTTCTTC.